This T cell receptor beta chain was obtained from a study of response to subunit inactivated influenza vaccine. Germline V gene sequence: CDR1 SGHAT, CDR2 FQDESV (reference sequence). The CDR3 extends over 15 amino acids. A single record per CDR3 protein comes from TCRdb applying MiXCR to the RT-PCR reads. Here the sample spans some 540,000 distinct CDR3 sequences, 20% to 25% being singletons. About this clonotype: A read error may account for a junction end that differs from germline.

These same records also appear under a second study, on T cells expressing NK-cell markers. Per that paper: Template switching by 5'RACE with UMIs generated the TCR beta cDNA. Sorted CD3+CD56+NKG2C+, CD3+CD56+NKG2C- and CD3+CD56-NKG2C+ T cells supplied TCR beta repertoires. Sequenced donors, eight in total, included seven who were HCMV-seropositive and one who was seronegative. Where several donors were concerned, these clonotypes also led the CD3+CD56-NKG2C+ fraction. Whether expanded NKG2C-expressing T cell clones recognize HCMV is unknown.

The rearrangement joins TRBV11-1 to TRBJ2-1, with 8 bases identical to TRBD2. The sample here was CD4+ T cells sorted from PBMCs, taken roughly 13 days after vaccination. The TCR sequence derives from a man aged 45-60 years who received an inactivated influenza vaccine. CDR3 in DNA: TGTGCCAGCAGCTCCGGACTAGCCTCCCACAATGAGCAGTTCTTC. This translates into CASSSGLASHNEQFF.